A selection of T cell receptor beta chains follows, all from one sample in a study of T cells in Graves' hyperthyroidism and ophthalmopathy. TCRdb independently ran MiXCR on the multiplex PCR reads; one entry per CDR3 protein. The sample holds about 560,000 distinct CDR3 sequences, over 15% seen once. The sample comprised blood. These receptors were collected from a woman under 30 with Graves' hyperthyroidism. Each CDR3 is given with its conserved first and last residue. The D gene is left open where the match is weak. Not all rows give a size; the values are once, few, many and, for expanded clones, a class.

cdr3_length	clone_size	v_call	d_call	j_call	cdr3_nt	cdr3_aa
13	many	TRBV2	NA	TRBJ1-2	TGTGCCAGCAAAGGACAGAGCCCCTATGGCTACACCTTC	CASKGQSPYGYTF
14	many	TRBV20-1	TRBD2	TRBJ2-7	TGCAGTGCTAGACTAGCGGGAGTTATCTACGAGCAGTACTTC	CSARLAGVIYEQYF
17	many	TRBV18	TRBD2	TRBJ2-7	TGTGCCAGCTCACCTCGACTAGCGCAGGGACCGGGTTACGAGCAGTACTTC	CASSPRLAQGPGYEQYF
14	few	TRBV12-3/TRBV12-4	NA	TRBJ1-6	TGTGCCAGCAGTTTAACGAAAGGAAATTCACCCCTCCACTTT	CASSLTKGNSPLHF
16	NA	TRBV5-6	NA	TRBJ1-2	TGTGCCAGCAGCCCACTGGAGACCACCTCTAACTATGGCCACACCTTC	CASSPLETTSNYGHTF
18	many	TRBV12-3/TRBV12-4	TRBD2	TRBJ2-1	TGTGCCAGCAGTTTACGTCTAGCGGAAACCCACTCCTACAATGAGCAGTTCTTC	CASSLRLAETHSYNEQFF
15	NA	TRBV20-1	NA	TRBJ1-2	TGCAGTGCTAGAGAATATAGCTATGACCTCTATGGCTACACCTTC	CSAREYSYDLYGYTF
14	few	TRBV29-1	TRBD1	TRBJ1-1	TGCAGCGTTAATAAAGGGGGCGCGGGCACTGAAGCTTTCTTT	CSVNKGGAGTEAFF
16	few	TRBV4-2	TRBD2	TRBJ2-7	TGTGCCAGCAGCCGCTCGTTGGGGACTAGCGGGTACGAGCAGTACTTC	CASSRSLGTSGYEQYF
16	few	TRBV5-1	NA	TRBJ2-5	TGCGCCAGCAGCTTGGCCTTAGGCGGAAAACAAGAGACCCAGTACTTC	CASSLALGGKQETQYF
15	NA	TRBV4-1	NA	TRBJ2-3	TGCGCCAGCAGCCACGAAGCAGTTAGCACAGATACGCAGTATTTT	CASSHEAVSTDTQYF
17	NA	TRBV9	NA	TRBJ1-2	TGTGCCAGCAGCGGGGGACTGACTCCCAACCTTGACTATGGCTACACCTTC	CASSGGLTPNLDYGYTF
14	NA	TRBV19	NA	TRBJ2-1	TGTGCCAGTAGTATCTCGGGGACCTACAATGAGCAGTTCTTC	CASSISGTYNEQFF
20	many	TRBV2	TRBD2	TRBJ2-4	TGTGCCAGCAGTGAAGCGCGGGACGGGGGGGCGAGGAGGGCCAAAAACATTCAGTACTTC	CASSEARDGGARRAKNIQYF
14	few	TRBV5-1	NA	TRBJ2-7	TGCGCCAGCAGCTTGGATCCGGGACCTCCGGGGCAGTACTTC	CASSLDPGPPGQYF
14	NA	TRBV7-3	NA	TRBJ2-7	TGTGCCAGCAGCTTCGGACAGCCGAGCGACGAGCAGTACTTC	CASSFGQPSDEQYF
14	NA	TRBV5-1	TRBD1	TRBJ2-7	TGCGCCAGCAGCTTGGAGGACAGGGGCTACGAGCAGTACTTC	CASSLEDRGYEQYF
15	NA	TRBV12-3/TRBV12-4	NA	TRBJ2-1	TGTGCCAGCAGGGGACTTGAGAGCTCCTACAATGAGCAGTTCTTC	CASRGLESSYNEQFF
14	NA	TRBV6-9	NA	TRBJ1-4	TGTGCCAGCAGTTACACCAGGGTGGGAGAAAAACTGTTTTTT	CASSYTRVGEKLFF
15	few	TRBV6-1	NA	TRBJ1-2	TGTGCCAGTAGCGCGAGGACAGCGGGCTACTATGGCTACACCTTC	CASSARTAGYYGYTF
13	many	TRBV30	NA	TRBJ2-3	TGTGCCTGGAGTTTACTCGCCACAGATACGCAGTATTTT	CAWSLLATDTQYF
14	many	TRBV6-1	NA	TRBJ2-3	TGTGCCAGCAGTGAATACAGGCCCACAGATACGCAGTATTTT	CASSEYRPTDTQYF
12	many	TRBV2	NA	TRBJ1-2	TGTGCCAGCATACAGGGTGGCTATGGCTACACCTTC	CASIQGGYGYTF
19	many	TRBV12-3/TRBV12-4	NA	TRBJ2-3	TGTGCCAGCAGTTTAACGGTCGGGGGGCTAGGTTTTGGCACAGATACGCAGTATTTT	CASSLTVGGLGFGTDTQYF
14	NA	TRBV29-1	TRBD2	TRBJ2-3	TGCAGCGGCAGACTAGCGGGGGGGCCAGATACGCAGTATTTT	CSGRLAGGPDTQYF
17	once	TRBV4-1	NA	TRBJ2-4	TGCGCCAGCAGCCCGACAGCTACGGACTTAGCCAAAAACATTCAGTACTTC	CASSPTATDLAKNIQYF
16	few	TRBV7-8	NA	TRBJ1-6	TGTGCCAGCAGCCCACCGAGAGCCCGCCATAATTCACCCCTCCACTTT	CASSPPRARHNSPLHF
14	many	TRBV7-9	NA	TRBJ2-7	TGTGCCAGCAGCCTCTCGGCGGTCTCCTACGAGCAGTACTTC	CASSLSAVSYEQYF
14	few	TRBV6-5	NA	TRBJ1-3	TGTGCCAGCAGTTACTCGTTACCTGGAAACACCATATATTTT	CASSYSLPGNTIYF
14	few	TRBV5-5	TRBD2	TRBJ2-5	TGTGCCAGCAGCACTAGCGGGGGGGCACAGACCCAGTACTTC	CASSTSGGAQTQYF
14	few	TRBV30	NA	TRBJ1-1	TGTGCCTGGAGTCGGGGGCTGACGAACACTGAAGCTTTCTTT	CAWSRGLTNTEAFF
14	NA	TRBV5-1	NA	TRBJ2-7	TGCGCCAGCAGCTTGGGGGGGGCACGCTACGAGCAGTACTTC	CASSLGGARYEQYF
16	many	TRBV3-1	NA	TRBJ1-3	TGTGCCAGCAGCCAAGATCCGGCAGACTCTGGAAACACCATATATTTT	CASSQDPADSGNTIYF
16	NA	TRBV6-1	NA	TRBJ2-2	TGTGCCAGCAGTCTAGGGTATTCCGCGAACACCGGGGAGCTGTTTTTT	CASSLGYSANTGELFF
11	few	TRBV2	NA	TRBJ2-3	TGTGCCAGCAGGGGGGAAAATACGCAGTATTTT	CASRGENTQYF